The subject of this entry is one T cell receptor beta chain. No antigen is known for it. Only in-frame clones appear in the TCRdb table, and some are missing; sequencing was by immunoSEQ multiplex PCR. The table has about 33,000 clones, 78% seen once. The CDR3 sequence is 20 residues long. Trimming cost V 0 bases and J 4 bases, with 25 bases left between them. Germline CDR1 SGHAT, CDR2 FQNNGV. This sample was included in a study of T cells in localized non-small cell lung cancer. Study-level findings and limits: The study found T cell clonality highest in uninvolved adjacent lung, above tumor.

The input for sequencing was peripheral blood, taken before any cancer treatment. This TCR was sampled from a male donor aged 60 or over with stage II squamous cell lung carcinoma. This rearrangement joins TRBV11-2 to TRBJ2-1, with no clear D. The CDR3 nucleotides are TGTGCCAGCAGCTTAGAGGGTGGTAGGGTTGGCCCCTTATCTTACAATGAGCAGTTCTTC. Translated, it gives CASSLEGGRVGPLSYNEQFF.